This T cell receptor (beta chain) was captured by sequencing in a study of T-cell reconstitution after alpha-beta-depleted transplantation in children. The sample holds a few counts of this clonotype. For TCRbeta, the library was prepared with unique molecular identifiers. TCRdb reprocessed the PCR reads via MiXCR and lists one record per CDR3 protein. The sample lists hundreds of thousands of distinct CDR3 sequences, about 18% seen once, with 3% to 3.5% in the top ten. Trimming pared 3 bases from V and 7 bases from J, leaving 21 bases between. The CDR3 is 16 residues long. Germline V gene sequence: CDR1 SEHNR, CDR2 FQNEAQ (reference sequence).

The receptor comes from a human donor who donated a stem cell graft to a child with acute lymphoblastic leukemia. The V call is TRBV7-9, the J call TRBJ2-5, with D possibly being TRBD1 or TRBD2 (5 bases each). The starting material was PBMCs from the stem cell graft donor, obtained from the stem cell graft. The CDR3 DNA reads as TGTGCCAGCAGCTTGAACGATGGGGGTAGCTTGGTGACCCAGTACTTC. Translating it yields CASSLNDGGSLVTQYF.